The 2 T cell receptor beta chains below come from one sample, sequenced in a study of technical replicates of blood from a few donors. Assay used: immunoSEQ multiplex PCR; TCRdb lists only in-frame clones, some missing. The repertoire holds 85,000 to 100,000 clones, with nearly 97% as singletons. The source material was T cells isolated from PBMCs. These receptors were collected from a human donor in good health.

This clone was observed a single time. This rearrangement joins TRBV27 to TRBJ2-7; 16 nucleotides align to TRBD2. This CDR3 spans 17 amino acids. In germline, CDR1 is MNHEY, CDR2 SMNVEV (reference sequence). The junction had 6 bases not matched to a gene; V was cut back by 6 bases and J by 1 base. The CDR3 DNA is TGTGCCAGCAGCCAGGGACTAGCGGGAGGGCTATCCTACGAGCAGTACTTC. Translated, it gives CASSQGLAGGLSYEQYF.

For the CDR3, the DNA is TGCGCCAGCAGCCAAGGGCGGCAAATCCTCAATGAGCAGTTCTTC. It translates to CASSQGRQILNEQFF. The gene calls are TRBV4-1 and TRBJ2-1, with D hard to call. The CDR3 is made up of 15 amino acids. V was trimmed by 1 base and J by 6 bases, leaving 13 bases between them. Looked up from germline, CDR1 is MGHRA and CDR2 is YSYEKL.